The clone carrying this T cell receptor beta chain came up a few times. Its antigen is as yet unknown. From germline, CDR1 is LGHNA and CDR2 YSLEER. V shed 0 bases and J shed 3 bases, with 10 bases lying between them. This CDR3 is built from 15 residues. Blood was drawn once from each donor into heparinised tubes. The draws averaged about 110 mL. CD4+ cells of the naive, central memory, regulatory and stem cell-like memory types were sorted via CD45RO/CCR7/CD25/CD127/CD95/CD27. The record originates from a study of beta chain features in type 1 diabetes. Regarding the study as a whole: Among all four CD4+ subsets, Type 1 diabetes patients had TCRB CDR3s that were moderately but significantly shorter.

Sequencing targeted expressed TCRB transcripts, as all isolated RNA had been reverse transcribed. Measured with immunoSEQ multiplex PCR; TCRdb has only the in-frame clones, and not every one. The sample consists of about 660,000 clones, more than 12% of them appearing once. The chain links TRBV4-3 to TRBJ2-3; D call uncertain. The sample taken for sequencing was naive CD4+ T cells from blood. The TCR sequence derives from a man aged 18 to 29 with type 1 diabetes. The CDR3 DNA sequence: TGCGCCAGCAGCCAAGAAGAGAAGGGTACAGATACGCAGTATTTT. It is translated as CASSQEEKGTDTQYF.